One and the same sample provided the 21 T cell receptor beta chains below, sequenced in a study of T cells after yellow fever vaccination (dated by TCRdb to the late 2010s). The method was 5' RACE. Sequencing took place on an Illumina HiSeq 2500. In TCRdb, the public reads were trimmed at Q25 with fastp and aligned with MiXCR, with productive beta chains retained. Merged by CDR3 protein, the rows form single entries marked with the most common genes and DNA. The sample data list over 85,000 distinct CDR3 sequences, and about 8.2% of these were observed just once. In total, the top ten clones hold 16% of the sample. The treatment or condition label corresponds to: live attenuated yellow fever vaccine strain. The input for sequencing was CD8+ T cells not binding an NS4B(214-222) dextramer, sorted from PBMCs, taken roughly 15 days after the first yellow fever vaccination. The cell subset or site label, as the study defines it: NS4B epitope dextramer-negative CD8 T cells. These receptors all stem from a young man who received the YFV17D yellow fever vaccine.

The chain has TRBV27 and TRBJ2-7; TRBD1 agrees at 7 bases. This CDR3 has 14 amino acids. Germline V lookup: CDR1 MNHEY, CDR2 SMNVEV (reference sequence). V gave up 4 bases and J gave up 3 bases; unmatched junction bases: 6. CDR3 DNA sequence: TGTGCCAGCAGTTACGGGACAGAGTACTACGAGCAGTACTTC. It translates to CASSYGTEYYEQYF.

The V gene is TRBV20-1, the J gene TRBJ1-1; D might be TRBD1 (5 bases). The CDR3 is made up of 14 amino acids. V lost 3 bases to trimming and J lost 0 bases, with 11 bases between them. Germline V gene lookup returns CDR1 DFQATT and CDR2 SNEGSKA (reference sequence). The CDR3 sequence: CSASAQEMNTEAFF. DNA for the CDR3: TGCAGTGCTAGTGCACAGGAGATGAACACTGAAGCTTTCTTT.

This clonotype was observed a few times. The J gene is TRBJ2-1, the V gene TRBV15; no firm D call. The CDR3 has 12 residues. The germline V and J ends were trimmed by 0 bases and 7 bases, with 4 bases remaining between them. CDR1 LNHNV and CDR2 YYDKDF come from the germline V gene (reference sequence). The CDR3 DNA is TGTGCCACCAGCAGAGAAGCGAATGAGCAGTTCTTC. Its protein product is CATSREANEQFF.

This clonotype was seen more than once but under ten times. CDR3 bases: TGTGCCAGCAGCTTAGTTCTAGGTTCAAACATTCAGTACTTC. This translates into CASSLVLGSNIQYF. The chain couples TRBV11-2 to TRBJ2-4, with D hard to call. CDR1 and CDR2 from the germline V gene are SGHAT and FQNNGV. The CDR3 extends over 14 amino acids. V dropped 1 base and J dropped 6 bases, with 10 bases sitting between them. Filled out from reference TRBV11-2 and TRBJ2-4, the complete variable domain reads EAGVAQSPRYKIIEKRQSVAFWCNPISGHATLYWYQQILGQGPKLLIQFQNNGVVDDSQLPKDRFSAERLKGVDSTLKIQPAKLEDSAVYLCASSLVLGSNIQYFGAGTRLSVL.

This rearrangement joins TRBV27 to TRBJ2-2, with unresolved D. The ends were cut back, 2 bases at V and 6 bases at J, with 7 bases in the middle. Germline loops: CDR1 MNHEY, CDR2 SMNVEV (reference sequence). CDR3 size: 13 residues. For the CDR3, the DNA is TGTGCCAGCAGTTTAAAAGCATCCGGGGAGCTGTTTTTT. Its translation: CASSLKASGELFF.

This clonotype was counted a few times. The chain carries TRBV4-1 and TRBJ1-1, with D uncertain. V dropped 2 bases and J dropped 3 bases, with 7 bases sitting between them. Germline-derived CDR1 and CDR2 are MGHRA and YSYEKL. CDR3 size: 13 residues. For the CDR3, the DNA is TGCGCCAGCAGCCAAAGGGAGGACACTGAAGCTTTCTTT. As protein: CASSQREDTEAFF.

This clonotype appeared a few times. V usage is TRBV27 and J usage is TRBJ1-1; D is unresolved. CDR3 length equals 13 residues. CDR1 is MNHEY and CDR2 is SMNVEV in the germline V gene (reference sequence). Trimming pared 0 bases from V and 0 bases from J, leaving 2 bases between. DNA for the CDR3: TGTGCCAGCAGTTTATCCGTGAACACTGAAGCTTTCTTT. Encoded protein: CASSLSVNTEAFF.

A few counts support this clonotype. The rearrangement uses TRBV7-9 and TRBJ2-7; D is possibly TRBD1 or TRBD2 (5 bases each). Germline V lookup: CDR1 SEHNR, CDR2 FQNEAQ (reference sequence). The germline V and J ends were trimmed by 5 bases and 6 bases, with 20 bases remaining between them. CDR3 length equals 15 residues. The CDR3 DNA reads TGTGCCAGCAGCCGAACCCTCGTCGGGGCGGTCGAGCAGTACTTC. Its translation is CASSRTLVGAVEQYF.

This clonotype was counted only a few times. CDR3 sequence (DNA): TGCGCCAGCAGTGGTAGGGGACCTCCGGAGGACACCATATATTTT. It encodes CASSGRGPPEDTIYF. The rearrangement uses TRBV4-3 and TRBJ1-3, with a possible D match to TRBD1 (5 bases). The CDR3 contains 15 residues. V gave up 6 bases and J gave up 8 bases, with 20 bases separating them. Germline CDR1 and CDR2: LGHNA and YSLEER.

This clonotype was observed a handful of times. This chain connects TRBV12-3 or TRBV12-4 to TRBJ2-5; 8 bases fit TRBD1. This CDR3 has 15 residues. V shed 5 bases, J shed 5 bases, and the junction held 10 bases outside the gene matches. CDR3 in amino acids: CASSPRTGLMETQYF. In DNA, the CDR3 is TGTGCCAGCAGTCCTCGGACAGGGTTGATGGAGACCCAGTACTTC.

V and J are TRBV24-1 and TRBJ2-2; D ambiguous. In germline, CDR1 is KGHDR, CDR2 SFDVKD. The CDR3 consists of 11 residues. Trimming pared 5 bases from V and 7 bases from J, leaving 4 bases between. The CDR3 coding sequence is TGTGCCACCAGTGCCGACGGGGAGCTGTTTTTT. Its protein is CATSADGELFF.

This clonotype has at least ten counts. The CDR3 spells CASSPGTGGYEQYF. The CDR3 DNA follows: TGTGCCAGCAGTCCCGGGACAGGGGGCTACGAGCAGTACTTC. V usage is TRBV12-3 or TRBV12-4 and J usage is TRBJ2-7, with 11 nucleotides matching TRBD1. CDR3 length equals 14 residues. V lost 5 bases, J lost 3 bases, and 3 bases stayed unmatched.

The rearrangement joins TRBV18 to TRBJ2-1; 8 positions agree with TRBD2. Germline V lookup: CDR1 KGHSH, CDR2 LQKENI. V shed 6 bases and J 4 bases; nucleotides not matched to a gene: 11. The CDR3 consists of 16 residues. CDR3 nucleotides: TGTGCCAGCTCTCCCTATAGCGGGGAAAATTACAATGAGCAGTTCTTC. Translated, it gives CASSPYSGENYNEQFF.

The V call is TRBV29-1, the J call TRBJ2-1; 8 bases match TRBD1. This CDR3 has 14 amino acids. The germline V gene encodes CDR1 SQVTM and CDR2 ANQGSEA. V dropped 6 bases and J dropped 2; count of bases not matched to a gene: 6. The CDR3 reads CSVPTGDTYNEQFF. The CDR3 coding sequence is TGCAGCGTCCCGACAGGGGATACCTACAATGAGCAGTTCTTC.

This clonotype appeared a few times. In DNA form, the CDR3 reads TGTGCCAGCACCACATTCGGGGTAGGGCGGGGGGTCCTGACTTTC. Translating gives CASTTFGVGRGVLTF. The gene calls are TRBV12-3 or TRBV12-4 and TRBJ2-6, with 7 bases matching TRBD2. Germline trimming cut 7 bases from V and 13 bases from J; bases unmatched to any gene: 16. CDR3 size: 15 residues.

V gene TRBV2 combines with J gene TRBJ2-3, with a possible D match to TRBD1 (6 bases). Trimming left V 5 bases short and J 1 base short, with 13 bases between. The CDR3 runs to 15 residues. Germline values: CDR1 SNHLY, CDR2 FYNNEI. This CDR3 reads CASSTGRMGTDTQYF. In nucleotides, the CDR3 is TGTGCCAGCAGTACAGGGAGAATGGGCACAGATACGCAGTATTTT.

This chain connects TRBV19 to TRBJ2-1; D possibly corresponds to TRBD2 (6 bases). Trimming took off 5 bases at V and 10 bases at J, with 12 bases between the two ends. The length of the CDR3 is 12 residues. Germline CDR1 reads LNHDA; CDR2 reads SQIVND (reference sequence). CDR3 in DNA: TGTGCCAGTAGTGGATCGGGAGAAGAGCAGTTCTTC. Its protein product is CASSGSGEEQFF.

This clonotype was detected ten times or more. This sequence joins TRBV11-2 and TRBJ2-2; D is ambiguous. CDR3 length equals 17 residues. Germline CDR1 reads SGHAT; CDR2 reads FQNNGV. V lost 3 bases to trimming and J lost 6 bases, with 20 bases between them. CDR3 loop: CASSLLDVYSTSGELFF. The CDR3 nucleotides read TGTGCCAGCAGCTTGTTGGACGTCTACTCTACGTCCGGGGAGCTGTTTTTT.

The sample holds a few counts of this clonotype. This chain connects TRBV6-5 to TRBJ1-2; D is unclear. Germline CDR1 is MNHEY and CDR2 is SVGAGI. V shed 10 bases and J shed 4 bases, with 13 bases lying between them. This CDR3 contains 12 residues. The CDR3, as DNA: TGTGCCACCGAGGACGGAGTCTATGGCTACACCTTC. Translated: CATEDGVYGYTF.

This clonotype appeared a single time. This may arise from a read error, as a much more abundant clone is one base away. Because the CDR3 is missing its conserved closing phenylalanine or tryptophan, this is likely a read error. The chain has TRBV10-3 and TRBJ1-2, with 12 bases that match TRBD1. Germline CDR1 and CDR2: ENHRY and SYGVKD. The CDR3 runs 14 residues. Trimming took 7 bases from V and 6 from J; bases not matched to a gene: 6. CDR3 nucleotide sequence: TGTGCCATCAAGGGGGACAGGGGGCTGGATGGCTACACCTAC. It encodes CAIKGDRGLDGYTY.

This clonotype was detected only a few times. The gene calls are TRBV15 and TRBJ1-5; maybe TRBD1 (5 bases). Per the germline V gene, CDR1 is LNHNV and CDR2 is YYDKDF (reference sequence). This CDR3 has 14 amino acids. Trimming pared 3 bases from V and 4 bases from J, leaving 10 bases between. CDR3 region: CATSSFRGNQPQHF. DNA for the CDR3: TGTGCCACCAGCAGTTTTCGGGGGAATCAGCCCCAGCATTTT. Drawing the rest from reference TRBV15 and TRBJ1-5, the complete variable domain is DAMVIQNPRYQVTQFGKPVTLSCSQTLNHNVMYWYQQKSSQAPKLLFHYYDKDFNNEADTPDNFQSRRPNTSFCFLDIRSPGLGDTAMYLCATSSFRGNQPQHFGDGTRLSIL.